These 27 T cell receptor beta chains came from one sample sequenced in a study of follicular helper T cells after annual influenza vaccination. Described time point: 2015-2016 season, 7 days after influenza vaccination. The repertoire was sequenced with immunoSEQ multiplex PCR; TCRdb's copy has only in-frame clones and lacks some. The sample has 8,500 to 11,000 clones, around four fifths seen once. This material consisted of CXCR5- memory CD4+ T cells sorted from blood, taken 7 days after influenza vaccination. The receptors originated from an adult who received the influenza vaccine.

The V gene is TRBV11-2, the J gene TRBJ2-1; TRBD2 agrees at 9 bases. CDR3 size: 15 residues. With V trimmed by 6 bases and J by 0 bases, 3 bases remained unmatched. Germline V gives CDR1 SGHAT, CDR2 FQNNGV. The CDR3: CASRAGGPSYNEQFF. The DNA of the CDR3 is TGTGCCAGCAGGGCGGGGGGGCCCTCCTACAATGAGCAGTTCTTC.

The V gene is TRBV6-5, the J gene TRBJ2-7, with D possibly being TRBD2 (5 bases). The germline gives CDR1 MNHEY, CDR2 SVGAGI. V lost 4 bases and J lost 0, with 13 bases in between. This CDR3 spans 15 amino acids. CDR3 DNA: TGTGCCAGCAGTTCCCGGACGGGGAACTCCTACGAGCAGTACTTC. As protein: CASSSRTGNSYEQYF.

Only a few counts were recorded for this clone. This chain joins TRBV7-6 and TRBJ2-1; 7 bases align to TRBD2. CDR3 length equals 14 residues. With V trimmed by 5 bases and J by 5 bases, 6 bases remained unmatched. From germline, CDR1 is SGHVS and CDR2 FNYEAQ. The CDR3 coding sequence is TGTGCCAGCAGCGTCCCTAGCGGAGACAATGAGCAGTTCTTC. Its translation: CASSVPSGDNEQFF.

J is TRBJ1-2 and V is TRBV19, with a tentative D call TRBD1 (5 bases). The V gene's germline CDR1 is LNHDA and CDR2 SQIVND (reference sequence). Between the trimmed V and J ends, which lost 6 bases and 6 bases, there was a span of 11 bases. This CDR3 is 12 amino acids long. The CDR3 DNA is TGTGCCAGTAGCCGGCAGGGTGATGGCTACACCTTC. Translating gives CASSRQGDGYTF.

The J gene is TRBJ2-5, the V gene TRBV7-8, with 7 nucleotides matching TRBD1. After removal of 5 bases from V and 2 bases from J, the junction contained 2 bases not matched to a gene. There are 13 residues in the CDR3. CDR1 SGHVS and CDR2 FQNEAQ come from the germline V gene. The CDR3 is CASSRDRQETQYF. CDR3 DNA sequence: TGTGCCAGCAGCCGGGACAGACAAGAGACCCAGTACTTC.

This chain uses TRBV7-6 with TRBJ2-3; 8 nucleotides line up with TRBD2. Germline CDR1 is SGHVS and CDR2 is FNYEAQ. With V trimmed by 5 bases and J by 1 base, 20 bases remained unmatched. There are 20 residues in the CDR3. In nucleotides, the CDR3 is TGTGCCAGCAGCCCATTCGGAGGGTCTAGCGGGCTCGGCGGCACAGATACGCAGTATTTT. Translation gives CASSPFGGSSGLGGTDTQYF.

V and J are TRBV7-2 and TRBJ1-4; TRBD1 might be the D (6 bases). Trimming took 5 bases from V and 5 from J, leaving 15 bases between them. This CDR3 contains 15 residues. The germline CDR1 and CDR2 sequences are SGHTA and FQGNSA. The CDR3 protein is CASSAYRDTNEKLFF. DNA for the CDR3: TGTGCCAGCAGCGCTTACCGGGACACGAATGAAAAACTGTTTTTT. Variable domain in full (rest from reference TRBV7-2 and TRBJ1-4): GAGVSQSPSNKVTEKGKDVELRCDPISGHTALYWYRQSLGQGLEFLIYFQGNSAPDKSGLPSDRFSAERTGGSVSTLTIQRTQQEDSAVYLCASSAYRDTNEKLFFGSGTQLSVL.

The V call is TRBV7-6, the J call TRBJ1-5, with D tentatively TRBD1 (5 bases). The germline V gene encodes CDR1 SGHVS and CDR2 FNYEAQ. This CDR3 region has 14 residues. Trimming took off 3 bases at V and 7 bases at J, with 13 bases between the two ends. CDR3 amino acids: CASSFGQGGQPQHF. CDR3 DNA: TGTGCCAGCAGCTTTGGGCAGGGAGGACAGCCCCAGCATTTT. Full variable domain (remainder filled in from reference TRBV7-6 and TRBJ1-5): GAGVSQSPRYKVTKRGQDVALRCDPISGHVSLYWYRQALGQGPEFLTYFNYEAQQDKSGLPNDRFSAERPEGSISTLTIQRTEQRDSAMYRCASSFGQGGQPQHFGDGTRLSIL.

The CDR3 nucleotides are TGCGCCAGCAGCCATGGCGGGGGGGCGGAAGATACGCAGTATTTT. This codes for CASSHGGGAEDTQYF. The V call is TRBV4-1, the J call TRBJ2-3, with 9 bases identical to TRBD2. CDR3 length: 15 amino acids. The V gene end was trimmed by 3 bases and the J gene end by 5 bases; junction bases not matched to a gene: 6. The germline gives CDR1 MGHRA, CDR2 YSYEKL.

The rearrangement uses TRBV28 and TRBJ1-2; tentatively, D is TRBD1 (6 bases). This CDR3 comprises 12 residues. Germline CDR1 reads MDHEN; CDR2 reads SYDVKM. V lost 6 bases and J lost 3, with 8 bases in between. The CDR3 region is CASSGQYYGYTF. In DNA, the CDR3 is TGTGCCAGCAGCGGACAGTACTATGGCTACACCTTC.

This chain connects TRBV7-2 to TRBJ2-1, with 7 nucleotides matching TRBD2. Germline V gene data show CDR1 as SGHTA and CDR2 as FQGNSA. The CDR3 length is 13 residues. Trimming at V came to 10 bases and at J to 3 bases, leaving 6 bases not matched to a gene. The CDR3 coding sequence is TGTGCCATTCAGCGGGGAATCTACAATGAGCAGTTCTTC. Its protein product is CAIQRGIYNEQFF. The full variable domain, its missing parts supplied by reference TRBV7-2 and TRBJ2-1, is GAGVSQSPSNKVTEKGKDVELRCDPISGHTALYWYRQSLGQGLEFLIYFQGNSAPDKSGLPSDRFSAERTGGSVSTLTIQRTQQEDSAVYLCAIQRGIYNEQFFGPGTRLTVL.

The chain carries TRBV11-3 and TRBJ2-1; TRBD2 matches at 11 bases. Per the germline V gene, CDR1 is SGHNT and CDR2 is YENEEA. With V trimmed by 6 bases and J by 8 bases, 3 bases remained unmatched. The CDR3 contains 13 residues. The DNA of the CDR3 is TGTGCCAGCAGTAGCGGGGGGGCTCATGAGCAGTTCTTC. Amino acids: CASSSGGAHEQFF.

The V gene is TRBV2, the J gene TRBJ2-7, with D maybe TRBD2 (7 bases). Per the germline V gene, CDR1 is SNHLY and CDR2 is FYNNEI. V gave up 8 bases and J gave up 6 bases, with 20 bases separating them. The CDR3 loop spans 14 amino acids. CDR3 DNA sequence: TGTGCCAGCTCGGGGGGCGACTTTCTAGGCGAGCAGTACTTC. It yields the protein CASSGGDFLGEQYF.

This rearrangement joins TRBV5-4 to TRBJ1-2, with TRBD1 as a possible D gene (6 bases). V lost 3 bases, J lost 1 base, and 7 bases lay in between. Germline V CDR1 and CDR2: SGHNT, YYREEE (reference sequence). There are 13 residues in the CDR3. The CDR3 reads CASSSDSNYGYTF. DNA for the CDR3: TGTGCCAGCAGCTCGGACAGTAACTATGGCTACACCTTC.

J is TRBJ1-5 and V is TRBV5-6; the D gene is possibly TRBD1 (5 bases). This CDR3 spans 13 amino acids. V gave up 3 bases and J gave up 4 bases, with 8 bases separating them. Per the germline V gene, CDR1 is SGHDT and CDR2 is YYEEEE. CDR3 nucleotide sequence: TGTGCCAGCAGCTCCTACAGGAATCAGCCCCAGCATTTT. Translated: CASSSYRNQPQHF. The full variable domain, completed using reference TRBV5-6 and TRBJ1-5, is DAGVTQSPTHLIKTRGQQVTLRCSPKSGHDTVSWYQQALGQGPQFIFQYYEEEERQRGNFPDRFSGHQFPNYSSELNVNALLLGDSALYLCASSSYRNQPQHFGDGTRLSIL.

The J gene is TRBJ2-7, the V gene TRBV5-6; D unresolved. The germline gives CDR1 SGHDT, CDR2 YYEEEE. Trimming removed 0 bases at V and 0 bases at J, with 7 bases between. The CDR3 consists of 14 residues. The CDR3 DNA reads TGTGCCAGCAGCTTGGGACCGTACTCCTACGAGCAGTACTTC. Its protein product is CASSLGPYSYEQYF.

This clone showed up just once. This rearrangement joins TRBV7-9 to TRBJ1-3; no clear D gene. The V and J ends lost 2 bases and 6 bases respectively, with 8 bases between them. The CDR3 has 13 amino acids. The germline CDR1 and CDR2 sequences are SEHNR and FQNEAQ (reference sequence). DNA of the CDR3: TGTGCCAGCAGCTTAAACCACGAAAACACCATATATTTT. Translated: CASSLNHENTIYF.

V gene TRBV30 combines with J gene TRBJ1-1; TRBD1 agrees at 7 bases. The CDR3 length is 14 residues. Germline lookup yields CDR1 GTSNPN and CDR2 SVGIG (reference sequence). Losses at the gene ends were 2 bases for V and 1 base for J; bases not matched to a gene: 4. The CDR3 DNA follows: TGTGCCTGGAGTAGGACAGGAACGAACACTGAAGCTTTCTTT. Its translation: CAWSRTGTNTEAFF. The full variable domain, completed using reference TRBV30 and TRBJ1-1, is SQTIHQWPATLVQPVGSPLSLECTVEGTSNPNLYWYRQAAGRGLQLLFYSVGIGQISSEVPQNLSASRPQDRQFILSSKKLLLSDSGFYLCAWSRTGTNTEAFFGQGTRLTVV.

CDR3 DNA: TGTGCCAGCAGTGTCGGGGGCCCCTACGAGCAGTACTTC. This sequence encodes CASSVGGPYEQYF. The chain employs TRBV2 and TRBJ2-7; D tentatively reads TRBD1 or TRBD2 (6 bases each). The germline V and J ends were trimmed by 4 bases and 2 bases, with 9 bases remaining between them. The CDR3 runs 13 residues. Per germline, CDR1 SNHLY and CDR2 FYNNEI.

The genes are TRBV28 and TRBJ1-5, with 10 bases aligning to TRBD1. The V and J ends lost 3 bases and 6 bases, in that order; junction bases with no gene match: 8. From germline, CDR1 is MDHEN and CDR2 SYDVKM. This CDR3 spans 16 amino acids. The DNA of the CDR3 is TGTGCCAGCAGTTTTCCGGGACAGGGGTACGGTCAGCCCCAGCATTTT. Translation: CASSFPGQGYGQPQHF.

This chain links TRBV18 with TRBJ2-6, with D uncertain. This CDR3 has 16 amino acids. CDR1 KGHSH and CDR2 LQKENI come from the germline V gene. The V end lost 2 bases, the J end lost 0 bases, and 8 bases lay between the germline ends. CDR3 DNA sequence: TGTGCCAGCTCACCAAAAGAGAACTCTGGGGCCAACGTCCTGACTTTC. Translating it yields CASSPKENSGANVLTF.

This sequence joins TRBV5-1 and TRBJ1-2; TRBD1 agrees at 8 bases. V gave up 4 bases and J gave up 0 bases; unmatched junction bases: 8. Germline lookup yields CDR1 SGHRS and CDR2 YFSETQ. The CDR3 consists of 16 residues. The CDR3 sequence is CASSDQGAVANYGYTF. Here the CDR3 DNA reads TGCGCCAGCAGCGATCAGGGGGCAGTGGCTAACTATGGCTACACCTTC.

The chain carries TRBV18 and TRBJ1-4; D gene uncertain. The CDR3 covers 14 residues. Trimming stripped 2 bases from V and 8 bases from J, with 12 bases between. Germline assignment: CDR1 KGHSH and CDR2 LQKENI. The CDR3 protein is CASSPTGKREKLFF. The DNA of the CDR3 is TGTGCCAGCTCACCAACCGGGAAGAGGGAAAAACTGTTTTTT.

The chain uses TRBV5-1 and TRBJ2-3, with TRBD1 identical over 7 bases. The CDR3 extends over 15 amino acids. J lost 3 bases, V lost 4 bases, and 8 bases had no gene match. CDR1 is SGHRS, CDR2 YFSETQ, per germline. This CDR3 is CASSRLGTVTDTQYF. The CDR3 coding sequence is TGCGCCAGCAGCCGGTTAGGGACAGTAACAGATACGCAGTATTTT.

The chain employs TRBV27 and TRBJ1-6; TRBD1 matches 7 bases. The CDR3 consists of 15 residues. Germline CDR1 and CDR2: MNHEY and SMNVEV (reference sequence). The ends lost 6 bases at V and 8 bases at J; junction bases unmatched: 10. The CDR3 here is CASSSTRQGYSPLHF. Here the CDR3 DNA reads TGTGCCAGCAGCTCCACCCGACAGGGCTATTCACCCCTCCACTTT.

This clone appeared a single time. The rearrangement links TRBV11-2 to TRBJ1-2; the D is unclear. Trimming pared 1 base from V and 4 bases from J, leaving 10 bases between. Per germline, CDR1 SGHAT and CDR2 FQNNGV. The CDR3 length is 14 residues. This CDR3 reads CASSLVSSVYGYTF. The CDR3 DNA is TGTGCCAGCAGCTTAGTCTCATCAGTCTATGGCTACACCTTC.

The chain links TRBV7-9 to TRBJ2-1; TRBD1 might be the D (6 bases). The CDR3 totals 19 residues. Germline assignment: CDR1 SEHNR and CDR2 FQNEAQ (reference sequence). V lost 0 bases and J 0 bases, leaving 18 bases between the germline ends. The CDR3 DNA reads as TGTGCCAGCAGCTTAGCGCGTATTGGGACATCGAGCTCCTACAATGAGCAGTTCTTC. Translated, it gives CASSLARIGTSSSYNEQFF.